Listed below are T cell receptor beta chains from one sample, sequenced in a study of blood T cell repertoires in COVID-19. Clones were sequenced by immunoSEQ multiplex PCR, and TCRdb holds only the in-frame ones, with some missing. Among roughly 180,000 clones, more than 80% were seen once, and the ten largest hold approximately 10%. Sequenced sample: peripheral blood. These receptors originate from a woman between 40 and 55 years old with COVID-19, enrolled during active disease. Both conserved end residues are part of each CDR3.

v_call	j_call	cdr3_aa
TRBV6-1	TRBJ2-3	CASSEGLAGGGGDTQYF
TRBV7-3	TRBJ1-4	CASNTPGQEKLFF
TRBV28	TRBJ2-7	CASNSLAPFYEQYF
TRBV29-1	TRBJ1-5	CSALGQTKISNQPQHF
TRBV6-5	TRBJ2-2	CASSYWREGPGELFF
TRBV5-5	TRBJ2-3	CASSLAGTGGAVDTQYF
TRBV4-2	TRBJ2-2	CASSQAILAGNTGELFF
TRBV6-6	TRBJ2-3	CASSRGRSTDTQYF
TRBV11-2	TRBJ1-2	CASSLGQAKTYGYTF
TRBV21-1	TRBJ1-5	CASSKELLTGMGQPQHF
TRBV19	TRBJ2-2	CASSRRNRGDTGELFF
TRBV10-1	TRBJ2-1	CASSESSAASSYNEQFF
TRBV5-1	TRBJ2-7	CASSLGTENEQYF
TRBV7-9	TRBJ2-2	CASSFWTGEVTGELFF
TRBV20-1	TRBJ2-3	CSAYTRSQYF
TRBV28	TRBJ2-7	CASSFDGRPPYEQYF
TRBV6-1	TRBJ1-2	CASSEVRQANYGYTF
TRBV9	TRBJ2-1	CASSGGGVYNEQFF
TRBV18	TRBJ1-1	CASSSKGAWDTEAFF
TRBV29-1	TRBJ2-1	CSVDTGLHNEQFF
TRBV27	TRBJ1-2	CASSLSPPLGYTF
TRBV6-1	TRBJ2-7	CASSDTSGSYEQYF
TRBV9	TRBJ2-3	CASSVEGTGGPDTQYF
TRBV4-1	TRBJ2-7	CASSHIGTPTSYEQYF
TRBV6-5	TRBJ2-1	CASRSSGGANEQFF
TRBV6-5	TRBJ1-2	CASSYIGTGGWGYTF
TRBV11-2	TRBJ2-1	CASSSRLAGGSINEQFF
TRBV5-1	TRBJ1-1	CASAYREVNTEAFF
TRBV18	TRBJ2-7	CASSPLLREDSYEQYF
TRBV6-5	TRBJ2-1	CASSYSVRDEQFF
TRBV21-1	TRBJ2-3	CASIYRATGRIDTQYF
TRBV29-1	TRBJ2-5	CSAGHQEGETQYF
TRBV19	TRBJ1-1	CASRSQSGVNTEAFF
TRBV28	TRBJ1-5	CASSLGQGQTSNQPQHF
TRBV9	TRBJ1-3	CASSVATGTGGYSGNTIYF
TRBV5-1	TRBJ2-2	CASSLTQVTTGELFF